This T cell receptor beta chain was retrieved from a study of T cell clonotyping in hematopoietic cell transplantation (dated by TCRdb to the early 2020s). Context from the whole study: Pretransplant samples from recipients were collected after cytoreduction. Patients were recruited between September 2015 and early 2017 and followed until September 2020 or death. A total of 110 to 150 blood samples were gathered in the study from a few dozen consecutive transplant recipients along with their related donors.

Points on this clone: Its antigen is still unknown. It has no much larger one-base neighbor in the sample; base qualities were not kept.

What the work shows at the level of the full study, not this receptor alone: Broader TCR repertoire diversity after transplant was predicted by Inverse Simpson Index values from donors and from recipients before transplant. The sample size was limited, and CD4 and CD8 repertoire contributions could not be separated because cells were not sorted. Overlap with donor repertoires was found for only a small fraction of recipient repertoires, with over 97% found to appear de novo at the given depth. After transplant, TCR diversity in recipients dropped, and pathologically expanded clonotypes climbed progressively between day 30 and day 180.

TCR beta CDR3 regions were amplified from genomic DNA with the immunoSEQ assay, a bias-controlled multiplex PCR using V- and J-specific primers. A second PCR step added a proprietary barcode and Illumina adapter sequences to the CDR3 amplicons. An Illumina MiSeq instrument was used to sequence the CDR3 libraries. From the authors' description of their analysis: immunoSEQ Analyzer 3.0 was used for export and quality control, with R Bioconductor and Immunarch used for downstream analyses. Only productive rearrangements within the normalized downsampled data set were used in the calculation of repertoire metrics. Pathologically expanded clonotypes were defined as those larger than 5 templates in the normalized cohort. The Inverse Simpson Index was used to measure repertoire diversity. To capture all clonotypes, the CMV-specificity analyses were run on the non-normalized data set. This immuneACCESS table, as held by TCRdb, lists in-frame sequences with V and J called but not all clones. Of the missing ones, under half trace to an unresolved V gene in checked studies; the others have no known cause. V, J and clone size reflect that table, while D and trimming were determined from the DNA. The sample table contains 65,000 to 80,000 clones; only one count was recorded for approximately 95% of them. Roughly 1.5% of the sample is taken by the ten largest.

The CDR3 has 13 amino acids, counting the end cysteine and phenylalanine. Solely the CDR3 DNA is kept, with 39 bases framed from the first base. Via the germline V gene (reference sequence), CDR1 is MNHNY and CDR2 SVGAGI. The junction shows trimming of 5 bases on V and 1 base on J, plus 6 bases between the germline ends. The time point label, read with the paper, signifies: recipient sample about 28 days before transplant, after cytoreduction. Blood from recipients was drawn about 28 days before transplant and again at days 30, 100 and 180 after transplant. Using Nuclei Lysis Solution, genomic DNA was extracted from unfractionated peripheral blood mononuclear cells that were either fresh or cryopreserved.

Sequences were derived from peripheral blood mononuclear cells, sampled before stem cell transplant. The sequence came from a woman aged 45-65 years with acute myeloid leukemia. Some clones in this sample may be carry-over from other donors' samples. The sequence links TRBV6-6 to TRBJ1-5, with the D gene not clear enough to name. The CDR3 region has the sequence CASSIDSNQPQHF. The base sequence is TGTGCCAGCAGTATCGACAGCAATCAGCCCCAGCATTTT.